This TCR beta chain derives from a study of blood T cells in healthy people across ages. This clonotype was seen only a few times. No antigen is known for it. Germline CDR1 is SEHNR and CDR2 is FQNEAQ (reference sequence). V dropped 1 base and J dropped 8; count of bases not matched to a gene: 8. The CDR3 consists of 15 residues. Study conclusions and caveats: While age rose, TCR beta diversity per million T cells dropped in a roughly linear way.

A J-beta primer mix and a sample-barcoded 5' primer were used in a second PCR of roughly 6 to 11 cycles. TCRdb ran MiXCR on the 5' RACE reads and lists one entry per CDR3 protein. The repertoire holds 1,800,000 or so distinct CDR3 sequences, with roughly two fifths as singletons. Source material: blood. The gene calls are TRBV7-9 and TRBJ2-1, with 7 bases identical to TRBD1. The receptor comes from a human donor in good health. CDR3 in amino acids: CASSLDAGGGDEQFF. CDR3 bases: TGTGCCAGCAGCTTAGACGCAGGGGGTGGCGATGAGCAGTTCTTC.